This TCR beta chain was identified during a study of early T cells in non-severe SARS-CoV-2 infection. Whole-study context: Sequenced bulk RNA came from whole blood that was unsorted, and chains were unpaired. Findings of the study overall: Anti-spike CD8 responses were favored by VDJdb matching, which missed private and CD4 specificities.

With respect to this clonotype: Its specificity is unknown.

CDR1 MDHEN and CDR2 SYDVKM come from the germline V gene. The CDR3 spans 15 residues. The germline V and J ends were trimmed by 10 bases and 6 bases, with 25 bases remaining between them. Individually, cDNA molecules had unique molecular identifiers attached to them. TCRdb fed the 5' RACE reads into MiXCR, producing one record per CDR3 protein. Of tens of thousands of distinct CDR3 sequences listed, around 12% are singletons. J is TRBJ2-7 and V is TRBV28; D gene unclear. The sequencing used whole blood, collected at baseline. This receptor was taken from an adult who was a healthcare worker with PCR-confirmed SARS-CoV-2 infection or an uninfected control (not recorded which). The donor label of this sample is uncertain. DNA of the CDR3: TGTGCCACCTCCTTGGGCTATCTAAGCCCCCGCGAGCAGTACGTC. As protein: CATSLGYLSPREQYV.